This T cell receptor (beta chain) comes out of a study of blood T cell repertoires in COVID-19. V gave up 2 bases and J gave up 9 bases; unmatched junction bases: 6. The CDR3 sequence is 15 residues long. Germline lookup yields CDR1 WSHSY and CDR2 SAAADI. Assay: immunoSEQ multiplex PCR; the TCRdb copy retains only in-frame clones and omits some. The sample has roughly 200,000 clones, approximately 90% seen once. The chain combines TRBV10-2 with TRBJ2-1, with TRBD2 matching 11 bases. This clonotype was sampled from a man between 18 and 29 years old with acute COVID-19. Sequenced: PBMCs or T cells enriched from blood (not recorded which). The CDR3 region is CASSEGVAGGSEQFF. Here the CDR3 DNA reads TGCGCCAGCAGTGAGGGGGTAGCGGGAGGGAGTGAGCAGTTCTTC.